This is a list of T cell receptor beta chains from one sample in a study of T cell responses to AZD1222 COVID-19 vaccine. Method: immunoSEQ multiplex PCR; TCRdb's copy keeps in-frame clones and lacks some. The data contain approximately 140,000 clones, roughly 90% of them singletons. The sequencing here drew on peripheral blood, taken on day 0 of AZD1222 vaccination. These TCRs come from an adult in good health. Both conserved end residues are part of each CDR3. The order of the fields is clone size, V gene, D gene, J gene, CDR3 DNA, CDR3 protein. The D gene is left open where the match is weak. Clone size is stated in some rows and not others, as once, few, many or a class when expanded.

clone_size: NA
v_call: TRBV27
d_call: NA
j_call: TRBJ1-2
cdr3_nt: TGTGTCAGCAGGTCTCTCTCTTTCGCGCAGGGGTCGGAGGATGGCTACACCTTC
cdr3_aa: CVSRSLSFAQGSEDGYTF

clone_size: NA
v_call: TRBV9
d_call: NA
j_call: TRBJ1-3
cdr3_nt: TGTGCCAGCAGTGATAAAAGTGTCCTCTCTGGAAACACCATATATTTT
cdr3_aa: CASSDKSVLSGNTIYF

clone_size: NA
v_call: TRBV7-2
d_call: TRBD1
j_call: TRBJ1-6
cdr3_nt: TGTGCCAGCAGCTCGGACAGGGTTTACTCACCCCTCCACTTT
cdr3_aa: CASSSDRVYSPLHF

clone_size: NA
v_call: TRBV6-5
d_call: NA
j_call: TRBJ1-2
cdr3_nt: TGTGCCAGCAGTTACTCGCGGGGTAGCTATGGCTACACCTTC
cdr3_aa: CASSYSRGSYGYTF

clone_size: NA
v_call: TRBV6-5
d_call: NA
j_call: TRBJ2-3
cdr3_nt: TGTGCCAGCAGAGGTTCCGGGGGCGCAGCAGATACGCAGTATTTT
cdr3_aa: CASRGSGGAADTQYF

clone_size: NA
v_call: TRBV25-1
d_call: TRBD1
j_call: TRBJ1-2
cdr3_nt: TGTGCCAGCAGACCGGACAGGGGGCGGGATGGCTACACCTTC
cdr3_aa: CASRPDRGRDGYTF

clone_size: NA
v_call: TRBV6-1
d_call: NA
j_call: TRBJ1-2
cdr3_nt: TGTGCCAGCAGTGAAGCCTCCACCTCTCCCCGGGTCTATGGCTACACCTTC
cdr3_aa: CASSEASTSPRVYGYTF

clone_size: once
v_call: TRBV6-2/TRBV6-3
d_call: TRBD1
j_call: TRBJ2-2
cdr3_nt: TGTGCCAGCAGTTCCCAGGGGGCAGGCACCGGGGAGCTGTTTTTT
cdr3_aa: CASSSQGAGTGELFF

clone_size: NA
v_call: TRBV9
d_call: NA
j_call: TRBJ2-1
cdr3_nt: TGTGCCAGCAGCGTAGCTCGAGGGGGTTACAATGAGCAGTTCTTC
cdr3_aa: CASSVARGGYNEQFF

clone_size: once
v_call: TRBV15
d_call: NA
j_call: TRBJ1-5
cdr3_nt: TGTGCCACCAGCAGATCGACAGAAAATCAGCCCCAGCATTTT
cdr3_aa: CATSRSTENQPQHF

clone_size: once
v_call: TRBV9
d_call: NA
j_call: TRBJ2-1
cdr3_nt: TGTGCCAGCAGCGATGAGGTAGCGGAGTACAATGAGCAGTTCTTC
cdr3_aa: CASSDEVAEYNEQFF

clone_size: NA
v_call: TRBV7-3
d_call: NA
j_call: TRBJ2-6
cdr3_nt: TGTGCCAGCAGCTCCACGCGCTCTGGGGCCAACGTCCTGACTTTC
cdr3_aa: CASSSTRSGANVLTF

clone_size: NA
v_call: TRBV13
d_call: TRBD1
j_call: TRBJ1-2
cdr3_nt: TGTGCCAGCAGCGAACAGGGGGCAGGCTATGGCTACACCTTC
cdr3_aa: CASSEQGAGYGYTF

clone_size: NA
v_call: TRBV2
d_call: NA
j_call: TRBJ1-5
cdr3_nt: TGTGCCAGCAGAGGGACGGACTATAGCAATCAGCCCCAGCATTTT
cdr3_aa: CASRGTDYSNQPQHF

clone_size: NA
v_call: TRBV6-5
d_call: TRBD1
j_call: TRBJ1-1
cdr3_nt: TGTGCCAGCACTTTTGACAGGGAGACTGAAGCTTTCTTT
cdr3_aa: CASTFDRETEAFF

clone_size: NA
v_call: TRBV29-1
d_call: TRBD1
j_call: TRBJ1-1
cdr3_nt: TGCAGCGGAAGACAGGGAGCTGGGACTGAAGCTTTCTTT
cdr3_aa: CSGRQGAGTEAFF

clone_size: few
v_call: TRBV7-2
d_call: NA
j_call: TRBJ2-5
cdr3_nt: TGTGCCAGCAGCTTAGAATACGGCAGGCGGTCTTCTCAGTACTTC
cdr3_aa: CASSLEYGRRSSQYF

clone_size: NA
v_call: TRBV11-2
d_call: NA
j_call: TRBJ2-1
cdr3_nt: TGTGCCAGCAGCTTAAGGTACTCAGCCTACAATGAGCAGTTCTTC
cdr3_aa: CASSLRYSAYNEQFF

clone_size: once
v_call: TRBV5-5
d_call: TRBD1
j_call: TRBJ2-7
cdr3_nt: TGTGCCAGCAGCCCTAGACAGGGGGCGACCTACGAGCAGTACTTC
cdr3_aa: CASSPRQGATYEQYF

clone_size: few
v_call: TRBV28
d_call: NA
j_call: TRBJ2-7
cdr3_nt: TGTGCCAGCAGCAAAAGCGGGACAGCCTACGAGCAGTACTTC
cdr3_aa: CASSKSGTAYEQYF

clone_size: NA
v_call: TRBV28
d_call: NA
j_call: TRBJ2-7
cdr3_nt: TGTGCCAGCAGACGACGGCTAGCCTACGAGCAGTACTTC
cdr3_aa: CASRRRLAYEQYF

clone_size: NA
v_call: TRBV6-1
d_call: NA
j_call: TRBJ2-1
cdr3_nt: TGTGCCAGCAGTGATAGCTGGGCAAGCTCCTACAATGAGCAGTTCTTC
cdr3_aa: CASSDSWASSYNEQFF

clone_size: once
v_call: TRBV29-1
d_call: NA
j_call: TRBJ1-1
cdr3_nt: TGCAGCGTAGAAGGGAACACTGAAGCTTTCTTT
cdr3_aa: CSVEGNTEAFF

clone_size: NA
v_call: TRBV3-1/TRBV3-2
d_call: NA
j_call: TRBJ1-2
cdr3_nt: TGTGCCAGTCATGACAGGATGGTTGGCTACACCTTC
cdr3_aa: CASHDRMVGYTF

clone_size: NA
v_call: TRBV7-2
d_call: NA
j_call: TRBJ2-7
cdr3_nt: TGTGCCAGCAGCTTAGGGTGGGCAGGTCCTGCCTACGAGCAGTACTTC
cdr3_aa: CASSLGWAGPAYEQYF

clone_size: NA
v_call: TRBV28
d_call: TRBD1
j_call: TRBJ1-6
cdr3_nt: TGTGCCAGCAGTTTTCAGGGGGCTCTCTATAATTCACCCCTCCACTTT
cdr3_aa: CASSFQGALYNSPLHF

clone_size: NA
v_call: TRBV2
d_call: NA
j_call: TRBJ2-7
cdr3_nt: TGTGCCAGCAGTATCCCGGTCTACGAGCAGTACTTC
cdr3_aa: CASSIPVYEQYF

clone_size: once
v_call: TRBV28
d_call: NA
j_call: TRBJ1-5
cdr3_nt: TGTGCCAGCAGTCCCCCCCGCGGCAGCAATCAGCCCCAGCATTTT
cdr3_aa: CASSPPRGSNQPQHF

clone_size: NA
v_call: TRBV5-1
d_call: NA
j_call: TRBJ1-1
cdr3_nt: TGCGCCAGCAGCCCAGACAGTATGAACACTGAAGCTTTCTTT
cdr3_aa: CASSPDSMNTEAFF

clone_size: NA
v_call: TRBV7-9
d_call: NA
j_call: TRBJ1-4
cdr3_nt: TGTGCCAGCAGTCGAACCCAGGGAGGGACCGTAAATGAAAAACTGTTTTTT
cdr3_aa: CASSRTQGGTVNEKLFF

clone_size: NA
v_call: TRBV6-2/TRBV6-3
d_call: NA
j_call: TRBJ2-1
cdr3_nt: TGTGCCAGCAGTTATGAGGCGTACTACAATGAGCAGTTCTTC
cdr3_aa: CASSYEAYYNEQFF

clone_size: NA
v_call: TRBV12-3/TRBV12-4
d_call: NA
j_call: TRBJ1-2
cdr3_nt: TGTGCCAGCAGTTTCGGGGGCGTAGGCTACACCTTC
cdr3_aa: CASSFGGVGYTF

clone_size: NA
v_call: TRBV4-1
d_call: NA
j_call: TRBJ1-6
cdr3_nt: TGCGCCAGCAGCCATACCGACAATAATTCACCCCTCCACTTT
cdr3_aa: CASSHTDNNSPLHF

clone_size: NA
v_call: TRBV3-1/TRBV3-2
d_call: NA
j_call: TRBJ1-2
cdr3_nt: TGTGCCAGCAGCCAAGGGACACCAAGCCGGAATGGCTACACCTTC
cdr3_aa: CASSQGTPSRNGYTF

clone_size: NA
v_call: TRBV7-2
d_call: TRBD1
j_call: TRBJ2-7
cdr3_nt: TGTGCCAGCAGCTTACACCGGGACAGGGTACAGGAGCAGTACTTC
cdr3_aa: CASSLHRDRVQEQYF

clone_size: once
v_call: TRBV12-5
d_call: NA
j_call: TRBJ2-7
cdr3_nt: TGTGCTAGTGGTCCGGGACACTACGAGCAGTACTTC
cdr3_aa: CASGPGHYEQYF

clone_size: NA
v_call: TRBV7-3
d_call: TRBD1
j_call: TRBJ2-2
cdr3_nt: TGTGCCAGCAGCGCCCAGGGGGCAGGGACCGGGGAGCTGTTTTTT
cdr3_aa: CASSAQGAGTGELFF

clone_size: NA
v_call: TRBV5-1
d_call: NA
j_call: TRBJ1-2
cdr3_nt: TGCGCCAGCAGCTTGGCCAACTATGGCTACACCTTC
cdr3_aa: CASSLANYGYTF

clone_size: NA
v_call: TRBV27
d_call: NA
j_call: TRBJ2-1
cdr3_nt: TGTGCCAGCAGTTGGTCAGGGGGGTCCTACAATGAGCAGTTCTTC
cdr3_aa: CASSWSGGSYNEQFF

clone_size: NA
v_call: TRBV6-6
d_call: TRBD1
j_call: TRBJ2-1
cdr3_nt: TGTGCCAGCAGAGGGGACAGCAGCTACAATGAGCAGTTCTTC
cdr3_aa: CASRGDSSYNEQFF

clone_size: NA
v_call: TRBV18
d_call: TRBD2
j_call: TRBJ2-1
cdr3_nt: TGTGCCAGCTCACCATTCTTTTGGACTAGCGGATCGGGCGTCAATGAGCAGTTCTTC
cdr3_aa: CASSPFFWTSGSGVNEQFF

clone_size: NA
v_call: TRBV18
d_call: NA
j_call: TRBJ2-1
cdr3_nt: TGTGCCAGCTCACCAGAGGGAGTTCACAATGAGCAGTTCTTC
cdr3_aa: CASSPEGVHNEQFF

clone_size: NA
v_call: TRBV27
d_call: NA
j_call: TRBJ1-4
cdr3_nt: TGTGCCAGCGCCGTTGGTGCAGGGTTTGGTGGTGAAAAACTGTTTTTT
cdr3_aa: CASAVGAGFGGEKLFF

clone_size: once
v_call: TRBV7-3
d_call: TRBD1
j_call: TRBJ1-1
cdr3_nt: TGTGCCAGCAGCCCGCAGGGGGGTCGCACTGAAGCTTTCTTT
cdr3_aa: CASSPQGGRTEAFF

clone_size: NA
v_call: TRBV3-1/TRBV3-2
d_call: TRBD2
j_call: TRBJ2-2
cdr3_nt: TGTGCCAGCAGTCGACTAGCGGGACAGAACACCGGGGAGCTGTTTTTT
cdr3_aa: CASSRLAGQNTGELFF

clone_size: NA
v_call: TRBV19
d_call: TRBD1
j_call: TRBJ2-3
cdr3_nt: TGTGCCAGTAGTATCTCCCAGGGGGCCTCTAGCACAGATACGCAGTATTTT
cdr3_aa: CASSISQGASSTDTQYF

clone_size: NA
v_call: TRBV2
d_call: NA
j_call: TRBJ1-4
cdr3_nt: TGTGCCAGCAACCCGGGAATGGAGGAAAAACTGTTTTTT
cdr3_aa: CASNPGMEEKLFF

clone_size: NA
v_call: TRBV2
d_call: NA
j_call: TRBJ1-2
cdr3_nt: TGTGCCAGCAGTGAATTGGAGAACTATGGCTACACCTTC
cdr3_aa: CASSELENYGYTF

clone_size: NA
v_call: TRBV18
d_call: NA
j_call: TRBJ2-7
cdr3_nt: TGTGCCAGCTCACCAGGGACAACGAGCTCCTACGAGCAGTACTTC
cdr3_aa: CASSPGTTSSYEQYF

clone_size: NA
v_call: TRBV4-3
d_call: NA
j_call: TRBJ1-2
cdr3_nt: TGCGCCAGCAGCCAAGATGGTGGGGGGAACTATGGCTACACCTTC
cdr3_aa: CASSQDGGGNYGYTF